These T cell receptor beta chains were read from a single sample in a study of T-cell reconstitution after alpha-beta-depleted transplantation in children. MiXCR was run by TCRdb on the PCR reads, yielding one entry per CDR3 protein. The sample yields 200,000 to 250,000 distinct CDR3 sequences, approximately 9.9% seen once. The specimen was PBMCs from the stem cell graft donor, collected from the stem cell graft. All receptors come from a human donor who donated a stem cell graft to a child with SCID. Each CDR3 is given with its conserved first and last residue. The D gene is left open where the match is weak. Size is stated for part of the rows, as once, few or many counts, or as a class when the clone is expanded.

>TRBJ1-2|TRBV28|TRBD1|-
TGTGCCAGCAGTCCAGGGACAGACAACTTTGGCTACACCTTC
CASSPGTDNFGYTF
>TRBJ2-2|TRBV12-3/TRBV12-4|-|many
TGTGCCAGCAGTTTATTCCCACTTATGAACACCGGGGAGCTGTTTTTT
CASSLFPLMNTGELFF
>TRBJ1-3|TRBV11-2|-|many
TGTGCCAGCAGCTTAGTGTACGGCGTTGGAAACACCATATATTTT
CASSLVYGVGNTIYF
>TRBJ1-1|TRBV13|-|many
TGTGCCAGCAGCTTACAGCGAGACACTGAAGCTTTCTTT
CASSLQRDTEAFF
>TRBJ2-3|TRBV11-2|-|many
TGTGCCAGCAGCGGACCTAGGGGGACCACAGATACGCAGTATTTT
CASSGPRGTTDTQYF
>TRBJ1-2|TRBV6-5|TRBD1|many
TGTGCCAGCAGTCCCGTGGGGACAGCGGACTATGGCTACACCTTC
CASSPVGTADYGYTF
>TRBJ2-2|TRBV4-1|TRBD1|many
TGCGCCAGCAGCCCCCGGGACAGAAGCGGGGAGCTGTTTTTT
CASSPRDRSGELFF
>TRBJ2-7|TRBV2|-|many
TGTGCCAGCAGTGAAATGGCACGGTACGAGCAGTACTTC
CASSEMARYEQYF
>TRBJ1-2|TRBV10-3|-|many
TGTGCCATCAGTGAGTCGACGGGGGGCAACTATGGCTACACCTTC
CAISESTGGNYGYTF
>TRBJ2-7|TRBV5-1|-|many
TGTGCCAGCAGTTTATCGGGCAGTTCATACGAGCAGTACTTC
CASSLSGSSYEQYF
>TRBJ2-3|TRBV5-1|TRBD2|many
TGCGCCAGCAGCCCACCCCTAAGCGGGGGGGCCGTAGATACGCAGTATTTT
CASSPPLSGGAVDTQYF
>TRBJ2-7|TRBV5-6|TRBD1|many
TGTGCCAGCAGCCCTCTAAGGACAGGGCTGAAGAGGGACGAGCAGTACTTC
CASSPLRTGLKRDEQYF
>TRBJ2-1|TRBV7-2|TRBD1|many
TGTGCCAGCAGCTTAGGGCCTCCAGGGGGCGGAATGGATGAGCAGTTCTTC
CASSLGPPGGGMDEQFF
>TRBJ1-5|TRBV12-3/TRBV12-4|TRBD1|-
TGTGCCAGCAGTCTAGGCAGGGGGAGTGATGGCAATCAGCCCCAGCATTTT
CASSLGRGSDGNQPQHF
>TRBJ1-2|TRBV7-9|-|many
TGTGCCAGCAGCACCAAACTCCAGGGTATGAACTATGGCTACACCTTC
CASSTKLQGMNYGYTF
>TRBJ2-1|TRBV20-1|TRBD1|many
TGCAGTGCATGGGAGTTGGGACAGAGATCCTACAATGAGCAGTTCTTC
CSAWELGQRSYNEQFF
>TRBJ1-4|TRBV6-1|-|many
TGTGCCAGCAGTGAAGTTGAAAGCGAAAGGGAAAAACTGTTTTTT
CASSEVESEREKLFF
>TRBJ2-2|TRBV7-8|TRBD2|many
TGTGCCAGCAGCCTTAGCCGACTAGCGGGGCGATCGAACACCGGGGAGCTGTTTTTT
CASSLSRLAGRSNTGELFF
>TRBJ1-1|TRBV5-1|-|many
TGCGCCAGCAGCTTGGCGGGGTACATGAACACTGAAGCTTTCTTT
CASSLAGYMNTEAFF
>TRBJ2-1|TRBV4-2|TRBD1|many
TGTGCCAGCAGCCGAGCCTCCGGGACAGGGCGAGTTGAGCAGTTCTTC
CASSRASGTGRVEQFF
>TRBJ1-5|TRBV5-5|-|many
TGTGCCAGCAGCTTCATGGACAATCAGCCCCAGCATTTT
CASSFMDNQPQHF
>TRBJ1-1|TRBV6-5|-|many
TGTGCCAGCAGTTTACGACAGGCGAGTGAAGCTTTCTTT
CASSLRQASEAFF
>TRBJ2-5|TRBV20-1|-|many
TGCAGTGCTAGAGATTCGGACTCCGGGGAGACCCAGTACTTC
CSARDSDSGETQYF
>TRBJ2-3|TRBV7-9|TRBD2|many
TGTGCCAGCAGCCCCAATCCTAGCGGGGGGACAGATACGCAGTATTTT
CASSPNPSGGTDTQYF
>TRBJ2-1|TRBV18|-|many
TGTGCCAGCTCACCACCGGCTTCATGGGATAGCTCCTACAATGAGCAGTTCTTC
CASSPPASWDSSYNEQFF
>TRBJ2-5|TRBV5-1|-|few
TGCGCCAGCAGCTCTGCCGTGGGGGCGGGAGAGACCCAGTACTTC
CASSSAVGAGETQYF
>TRBJ2-1|TRBV7-2|-|many
TGTGCCGGAGGGGGGGCAGGGAGTAGCAATGAGCAGTTCTTC
CAGGGAGSSNEQFF
>TRBJ1-5|TRBV2|-|many
TGTGCCAGCAGGGGTAGCAATCAGCCCCAGCATTTT
CASRGSNQPQHF
>TRBJ1-1|TRBV5-1|-|medium-sized
TGCGCCAGCAGCTTGGACGGGGCCGCCAACACTGAAGCTTTCTTT
CASSLDGAANTEAFF
>TRBJ2-5|TRBV12-3/TRBV12-4|-|-
TGTGCCAGCACCTATCAACCAGGGGCCGGAGAGACCCAGTACTTC
CASTYQPGAGETQYF
>TRBJ1-2|TRBV27|TRBD1|many
TGTGCCAGCAGTCCCCGACAGGGAGGCTATGGCTACACCTTC
CASSPRQGGYGYTF
>TRBJ2-3|TRBV5-1|TRBD1|many
TGCGCCAGCAGCTGGCAGGGGGCAGGGGATACGCAGTATTTT
CASSWQGAGDTQYF
>TRBJ2-3|TRBV20-1|TRBD2|many
TGCAGTGCCCGACTAGCGGGGGGGCGGCGAGGAGATACGCAGTATTTT
CSARLAGGRRGDTQYF
>TRBJ1-6|TRBV7-8|TRBD1|many
TGTGCCAGCAGCTTAGGGGACAGGGGTAATTCACCCCTCCACTTT
CASSLGDRGNSPLHF
>TRBJ1-6|TRBV3-1|-|many
TGTGCCAGCAGCCAAGGGACTTCGAATTCACCCCTCCACTTT
CASSQGTSNSPLHF